This TCR beta chain was observed in a study of blood T cell repertoires in COVID-19. V lost 2 bases to trimming and J lost 1 base, with 10 bases between them. The germline gives CDR1 SEHNR, CDR2 FQNEAQ (reference sequence). This CDR3 spans 15 amino acids. Using immunoSEQ multiplex PCR, the repertoire was profiled, and TCRdb retains in-frame clones only, with some absent. The sample consists of 20,000 to 25,000 clones, 65% to 90% of them appearing once. The sample taken for sequencing was peripheral blood. The chain is built from TRBV7-9 and TRBJ2-3, with TRBD1 as a possible D gene (5 bases). The clonotype comes from a man between 65 and 80 years old with acute or convalescent COVID-19. In DNA, the CDR3 is TGTGCCAGCAGCTTACTTCCGACAGGCACAGATACGCAGTATTTT. It specifies CASSLLPTGTDTQYF.